Below, one T cell receptor beta chain is given with its context. Its cognate antigen is unknown. Since no conserved phenylalanine or tryptophan closes the CDR3, a read error is the likely cause. Sample-barcoded 5' priming and a J-beta primer mix drove a second PCR of 7 to 11 cycles. TCRdb reanalysed the 5' RACE reads using MiXCR and keeps one entry per CDR3 protein. The table records about 1.8 million distinct CDR3 sequences, about 49% of them present only once. This sample stems from a study of blood T cells in healthy people across ages. Study at large: About one barcoded TCR beta cDNA was captured per two T cells. Overall study findings and caveats: In the absence of known donor CMV status, changes in expanded clonotypes were possibly confounded.

The germline V gene encodes CDR1 LGHDT and CDR2 YNNKEL (reference sequence). The CDR3 is 14 residues long. Trimming stripped 1 base from V and 1 base from J, with 7 bases between. Aged about 6 to 95, donors were systemically healthy Caucasians from Russia. There were at least 5 micrograms of total RNA extracted from every sample. V is TRBV3-1 and J is TRBJ2-5; no clear D gene. The clonotype originates from a woman in her forties in good health. The source material was blood. The DNA for the CDR3 is TGTGCCAGCAGCCAAGCGGTACCCCAAGAGACCCAGTACTCC. Translation gives CASSQAVPQETQYS.